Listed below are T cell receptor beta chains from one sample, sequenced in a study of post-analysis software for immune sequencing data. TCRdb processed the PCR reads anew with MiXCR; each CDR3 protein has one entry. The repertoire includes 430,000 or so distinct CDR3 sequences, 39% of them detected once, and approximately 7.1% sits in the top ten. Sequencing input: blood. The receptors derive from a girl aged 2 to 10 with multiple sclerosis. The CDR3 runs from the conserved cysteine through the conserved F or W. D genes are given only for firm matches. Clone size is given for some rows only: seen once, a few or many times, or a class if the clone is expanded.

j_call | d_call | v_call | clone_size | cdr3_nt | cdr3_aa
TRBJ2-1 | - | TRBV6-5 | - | TGTGCCAGCAGTGCGAGGTCACCTCGGTACAATGAGCAGTTCTTC | CASSARSPRYNEQFF
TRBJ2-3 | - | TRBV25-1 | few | TGTGCCAGCAAAGTCCGTAGCACAGATACGCAGTATTTT | CASKVRSTDTQYF
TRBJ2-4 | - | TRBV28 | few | TGTGCCAGCAGTTTAGAAACAGACAACATTCAGTACTTC | CASSLETDNIQYF
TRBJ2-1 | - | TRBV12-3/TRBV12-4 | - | TGTGCCAGCAGACATGCACTAGCATACAATGAGCAGTTCTTC | CASRHALAYNEQFF
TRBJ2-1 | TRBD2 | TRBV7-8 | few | TGTGCCAGCAGGGGACTAGCGAACAATGAGCAGTTCTTC | CASRGLANNEQFF
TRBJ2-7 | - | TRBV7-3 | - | TGTGCCAGCAGCTTATTCCCAACCGAAACCTACGAGCAGTACTTC | CASSLFPTETYEQYF
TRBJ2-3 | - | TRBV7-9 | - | TGTGCCAGCAGCTTAAGGTCGCTTGATACTGATACGCAGTATTTT | CASSLRSLDTDTQYF
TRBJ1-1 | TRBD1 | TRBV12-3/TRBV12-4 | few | TGTGCCAGCAGACCAGGGGGCGGAGAAGCTTTCTTT | CASRPGGGEAFF
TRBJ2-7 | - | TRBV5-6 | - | TGTGCCAGCAGCCCAGCAGGGTCCTCCTACGAGCAGTACTTC | CASSPAGSSYEQYF
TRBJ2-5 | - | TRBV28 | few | TGTGCCAGCAGTTCCGGGACTGGGGAGACCCAGTACTTC | CASSSGTGETQYF
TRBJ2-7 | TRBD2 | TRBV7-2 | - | TGTGCCAGCAGCTTTGGGAAGCTCTCTAGCGGTAGCTCCTACGAGCAGTACTTC | CASSFGKLSSGSSYEQYF
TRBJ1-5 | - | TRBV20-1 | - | TGCAGTGCACCAGGACGCTATAGCAATCAGCCCCAGCATTTT | CSAPGRYSNQPQHF
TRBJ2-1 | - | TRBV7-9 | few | TGTGCCAGCAGCTTAGGTGTGGTCCTATACAATGAGCAGTTCTTC | CASSLGVVLYNEQFF
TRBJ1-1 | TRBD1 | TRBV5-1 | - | TGCGCCAGCAGCACGGGGACAGACATGAACACTGAAGCTTTCTTT | CASSTGTDMNTEAFF
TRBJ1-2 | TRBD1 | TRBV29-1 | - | TGCAGCGTTGTGGGACAGGCCTATGGCTACACCTTC | CSVVGQAYGYTF
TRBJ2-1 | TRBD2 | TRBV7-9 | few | TGTGCCAGCAGCTTAGTTGGGACTAGCGGGGCTCGCTCCTACAATGAGCAGTTCTTC | CASSLVGTSGARSYNEQFF
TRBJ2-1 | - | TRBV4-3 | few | TGCGCCAGCAGCCAAGAGTTACTATTCACCTACAATGAGCAGTTCTTC | CASSQELLFTYNEQFF
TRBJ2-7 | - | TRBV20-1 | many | TGCAGTGCGCCAAGACAGTGGTCGGACGAGCAGTACTTC | CSAPRQWSDEQYF
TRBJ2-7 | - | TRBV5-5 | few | TGTGCCAGCAGCTTTCAACTAGACCCCTACGAGCAGTACTTC | CASSFQLDPYEQYF
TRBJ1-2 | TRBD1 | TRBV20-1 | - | TGCAGTGCTGGGCCCGGGACAGGGGGCTTCGGCTACACCTTC | CSAGPGTGGFGYTF
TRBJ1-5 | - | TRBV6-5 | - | TGTGCCAGCAGTTTTGGCCAGCATTTT | CASSFGQHF
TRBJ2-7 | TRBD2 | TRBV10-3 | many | TGTGCCATCAGTGTCGAGGGAGGGCTCTCCTACGAGCAGTACTTC | CAISVEGGLSYEQYF
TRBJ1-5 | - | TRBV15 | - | TGTGCCACCAGCAAGGACACTGGTGAAGGTCAGCCCCAGCATTTT | CATSKDTGEGQPQHF
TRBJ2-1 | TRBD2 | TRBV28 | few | TGTGCCAGCAGTTTGGCTAGCGGAGTCTCCTACAATGAGCAGTTCTTC | CASSLASGVSYNEQFF
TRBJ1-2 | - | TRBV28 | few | TGTGCCAGCAGTCCCTGGGGGGGCGGCTACACCTTC | CASSPWGGGYTF